These 26 T cell receptor beta chains came from one sample sequenced in a study of T cell responses to AZD1222 COVID-19 vaccine. Method: immunoSEQ multiplex PCR; TCRdb's copy keeps in-frame clones and lacks some. The profile shows roughly 200,000 clones, almost 95% of them singletons. Sample: peripheral blood, taken on day 0 of AZD1222 vaccination. All receptors derive from an adult in good health.

CDR3 in amino acids: CASQDGSSYNSPLHF. CDR3 DNA sequence: TGTGCCAGCCAGGACGGAAGCTCCTATAATTCACCCCTCCACTTT. The rearrangement uses TRBV19 and TRBJ1-6; D is unclear. Germline loops: CDR1 LNHDA, CDR2 SQIVND (reference sequence). The germline V and J ends were trimmed by 9 bases and 0 bases, with 12 bases remaining between them. There are 15 residues in the CDR3.

V and J are TRBV9 and TRBJ2-1; 7 bases agree with TRBD2. CDR3 length: 14 amino acids. From germline, CDR1 is SGDLS and CDR2 YYNGEE. V gave up 2 bases and J gave up 3 bases; unmatched junction bases: 2. The CDR3 region is CASSVAGDYNEQFF. The CDR3, as DNA: TGTGCCAGCAGCGTGGCGGGGGACTACAATGAGCAGTTCTTC.

The chain recombines TRBV27 with TRBJ1-1; no clear D gene. The germline V gene encodes CDR1 MNHEY and CDR2 SMNVEV (reference sequence). The CDR3 sequence is 14 residues long. With 0 bases removed from V and 6 bases from J, the gap between germline ends came to 11 bases. The DNA for the CDR3 is TGTGCCAGCAGTTTATCGGCAGGCGTATCTGAAGCTTTCTTT. It is translated as CASSLSAGVSEAFF.

This clone was detected only a few times. CDR3 sequence (DNA): TGTGCCAGCAGCCAAGATTGGGGACCTAATGAAAAACTGTTTTTT. This translates into CASSQDWGPNEKLFF. The chain couples TRBV14 to TRBJ1-4, with TRBD1 as a possible D gene (5 bases). The CDR3 sequence is 15 residues long. The germline V and J ends were trimmed by 0 bases and 3 bases, with 8 bases remaining between them. CDR1 is SGHDN, CDR2 FVKESK, per germline.

The rearrangement uses TRBV7-2 and TRBJ1-4; D is unclear. Per germline, CDR1 SGHTA and CDR2 FQGNSA. The CDR3 spans 14 residues. V was shortened by 3 bases and J by 0 bases, with 5 bases between the two germline ends. Here the CDR3 reads CASSFEATNEKLFF. For the CDR3, the DNA is TGTGCCAGCAGCTTCGAGGCAACTAATGAAAAACTGTTTTTT.

This sequence joins TRBV27 and TRBJ2-1; D uncertain. Germline V gene data show CDR1 as MNHEY and CDR2 as SMNVEV (reference sequence). The CDR3 is 13 residues long. V was clipped by 4 bases and J by 3 bases, with 7 bases between them. The CDR3 region is CASSYDNYNEQFF. As DNA, the CDR3 is TGTGCCAGCAGTTATGACAACTACAATGAGCAGTTCTTC.

This CDR3 reads CASSLSYLTGEKGQPQHF. The CDR3 DNA reads as TGTGCCAGCAGCTTATCCTACCTTACAGGGGAAAAGGGTCAGCCCCAGCATTTT. This chain links TRBV7-2 with TRBJ1-5; TRBD1 agrees at 7 bases. This CDR3 spans 18 amino acids. The trim removed 2 bases at V and 6 bases at J, leaving 16 bases unmatched. Per the germline V gene, CDR1 is SGHTA and CDR2 is FQGNSA.

The rearrangement links TRBV27 to TRBJ1-1; D remains unclear. The V gene's germline CDR1 is MNHEY and CDR2 SMNVEV (reference sequence). V was pared by 3 bases and J by 1 base, with 6 bases between. This CDR3 comprises 13 residues. The CDR3 nucleotides are TGTGCCAGCAGTTTCAATGAGAACACTGAAGCTTTCTTT. As protein: CASSFNENTEAFF.

This clone was counted once. V usage is TRBV7-9 and J usage is TRBJ1-5; no clear D. Germline CDR1 is SEHNR and CDR2 is FQNEAQ (reference sequence). The CDR3 extends over 12 amino acids. V was cut by 2 bases and J by 7 bases, with 6 bases left in between. CDR3 nucleotide sequence: TGTGCCAGCAGCTTACCTGAGCAGCCCCAGCATTTT. Protein product: CASSLPEQPQHF.

The J gene is TRBJ2-2, the V gene TRBV5-6; D remains ambiguous. In germline, CDR1 is SGHDT, CDR2 YYEEEE. V was cut by 6 bases and J by 6 bases, with 9 bases left in between. CDR3 length: 12 residues. CDR3 residues: CASTAFPGELFF. The CDR3, as DNA: TGTGCCAGCACCGCTTTTCCCGGGGAGCTGTTTTTT.

The chain carries TRBV7-3 and TRBJ2-2; the D is unclear. This CDR3 is built from 16 residues. Germline values: CDR1 SGHTA, CDR2 FQGTGA. The V and J ends lost 0 bases and 6 bases respectively, with 14 bases between them. In nucleotides, the CDR3 is TGTGCCAGCAGCTTAACAGGGCGTGGTTTCGCCGGGGAGCTGTTTTTT. Translation gives CASSLTGRGFAGELFF.

The rearrangement uses TRBV4-2 and TRBJ2-2, with D possibly being TRBD2 (5 bases). The germline V gene has CDR1 LGHNA and CDR2 YNFKEQ. The CDR3 is made up of 17 amino acids. The V end lost 1 base, the J end lost 0 bases, and 12 bases lay between the germline ends. The CDR3 is CASSQGTGNANTGELFF. CDR3 DNA: TGTGCCAGCAGCCAAGGAACCGGGAACGCGAACACCGGGGAGCTGTTTTTT.

CDR3 coding DNA: TGTGCCATCAGTGAGTCGACAGGGGCCTTAGGCTACACCTTC. This codes for CAISESTGALGYTF. This sequence joins TRBV10-3 and TRBJ1-2; 8 bases fit TRBD1. J gave up 8 bases and V 0 bases, and 5 bases lay outside the gene matches. The CDR3 sequence is 14 residues long. CDR1 is ENHRY and CDR2 is SYGVKD in the germline V gene.

The chain couples TRBV7-9 to TRBJ1-4, with D possibly being TRBD1 (6 bases). The CDR3 spans 18 residues. V lost 2 bases, J lost 7 bases, and 23 bases lay in between. Per germline, CDR1 SEHNR and CDR2 FQNEAQ (reference sequence). CDR3 DNA: TGTGCCAGCAGCTTAATTGGGGGCCGGGTGGCTAATGGTGAAAAACTGTTTTTT. This translates into CASSLIGGRVANGEKLFF.

V and J are TRBV29-1 and TRBJ1-1; D may be TRBD1 (5 bases). The length of the CDR3 is 13 residues. V shed 2 bases and J shed 2 bases, with 9 bases lying between them. Per the germline V gene, CDR1 is SQVTM and CDR2 is ANQGSEA. The CDR3 DNA is TGCAGCGTTGAACGGGGGTTTAACACTGAAGCTTTCTTT. Translating gives CSVERGFNTEAFF.

About this clone: In the same sample, other DNA sequences code for this CDR3. CDR3 in amino acids: CSVGHMNTEAFF. In nucleotides, the CDR3 is TGCAGCGTGGGACATATGAACACTGAAGCTTTCTTT. V and J are TRBV29-1 and TRBJ1-1; possibly TRBD1 for D (6 bases). Germline V gene sequence: CDR1 SQVTM, CDR2 ANQGSEA. Trimming stripped 6 bases from V and 0 bases from J, with 8 bases between. This CDR3 spans 12 amino acids.

V gene TRBV9 combines with J gene TRBJ1-1, with D possibly matching TRBD1 (5 bases). With 5 bases removed from V and 8 bases from J, the gap between germline ends came to 19 bases. CDR3 length equals 14 residues. Germline V gene lookup returns CDR1 SGDLS and CDR2 YYNGEE. The CDR3 nucleotides are TGTGCCAGCAGAGGCAGAGGGGATTCGAGGGAAGCTTTCTTT. Its protein product is CASRGRGDSREAFF.

The chain has TRBV6-1 and TRBJ1-3, with 10 bases lining up with TRBD1. The V gene's germline CDR1 is MNHNS and CDR2 SASEGT. CDR3 size: 17 residues. Trimming took 0 bases from V and 6 from J; bases not matched to a gene: 8. The CDR3 sequence is CASSEAIPGQGSNTIYF. The CDR3 DNA follows: TGTGCCAGCAGTGAAGCAATCCCGGGACAGGGGTCAAACACCATATATTTT.

The chain uses TRBV19 and TRBJ1-2, with 9 bases fitting TRBD1. After removal of 6 bases from V and 0 bases from J, the junction contained 2 bases not matched to a gene. The CDR3 spans 14 residues. Germline lookup yields CDR1 LNHDA and CDR2 SQIVND (reference sequence). CDR3 loop: CASSWTGANYGYTF. Here the CDR3 DNA reads TGTGCCAGTAGCTGGACAGGGGCTAACTATGGCTACACCTTC.

This clone was detected a few times. V is TRBV15 and J is TRBJ1-5; D is ambiguous. CDR1 and CDR2 (germline): LNHNV, YYDKDF (reference sequence). This CDR3 is built from 12 residues. V was clipped by 0 bases and J by 5 bases, with 2 bases between them. Here the CDR3 DNA reads TGTGCCACCAGCAGAGATGATCAGCCCCAGCATTTT. Protein product: CATSRDDQPQHF.

V gene TRBV3-1 (or the pseudogene TRBV3-2) combines with J gene TRBJ2-1; TRBD2 might be the D (5 bases). Trimming took off 2 bases at V and 2 bases at J, with 10 bases between the two ends. The CDR3 is made up of 15 amino acids. Per germline, CDR1 LGHDT and CDR2 YNNKEL (reference sequence). The DNA of the CDR3 is TGTGCCAGCAGCCAATCTAGCCTTCCCTACAATGAGCAGTTCTTC. This translates into CASSQSSLPYNEQFF.

The chain uses TRBV28 and TRBJ1-2; D is uncertain. The V gene's germline CDR1 is MDHEN and CDR2 SYDVKM. The CDR3 extends over 14 amino acids. V lost 2 bases to trimming and J lost 8 bases, with 15 bases between them. The CDR3 DNA sequence: TGTGCCAGCAGTTTACGGGAGCTCTCGGAGGGCTACACCTTC. The encoded protein is CASSLRELSEGYTF.

This chain links TRBV6-2 or TRBV6-3 with TRBJ2-7; 10 bases map to TRBD1. V was clipped by 3 bases and J by 3 bases; unmatched bases: 5. The CDR3 consists of 15 residues. Germline V CDR1 and CDR2: MNHEY, SVGEGT. The CDR3 here is CASSYGGQGVYEQYF. CDR3 DNA: TGTGCCAGCAGTTATGGCGGACAGGGGGTCTACGAGCAGTACTTC.

The rearrangement uses TRBV5-5 and TRBJ1-6; D gene ambiguous. V lost 0 bases to trimming and J lost 8 bases, with 12 bases between them. This CDR3 is built from 15 residues. Germline V lookup: CDR1 SGHKS, CDR2 YYEKEE (reference sequence). CDR3 amino acids: CASSLVDELYSPLHF. Here the CDR3 DNA reads TGTGCCAGCAGCTTGGTGGACGAATTGTATTCACCCCTCCACTTT.

The chain combines TRBV7-9 with TRBJ2-5; D is perhaps TRBD2 (5 bases). This CDR3 region has 14 residues. Between the trimmed V and J ends, which lost 2 bases and 2 bases, there was a span of 9 bases. Germline V gives CDR1 SEHNR, CDR2 FQNEAQ (reference sequence). The CDR3 reads CASSLMSGQETQYF. CDR3 sequence (DNA): TGTGCCAGCAGCTTAATGAGCGGACAAGAGACCCAGTACTTC.

The chain links TRBV7-2 to TRBJ2-6; D gene unclear. Germline V gene lookup returns CDR1 SGHTA and CDR2 FQGNSA. CDR3 length: 16 residues. The germline V and J ends were trimmed by 5 bases and 4 bases, with 15 bases remaining between them. The CDR3 coding sequence is TGTGCCAGCAGCCCAAAGACCCGAACGGGGGCCAACGTCCTGACTTTC. Encoded protein: CASSPKTRTGANVLTF.